The sequence of this T cell receptor beta chain was determined in a study of blood T cell repertoires in COVID-19. About the study: The cDNA or gDNA used as material had been derived from T cells, B-cell-depleted T cells, or PBMCs.

Original methodology: Amplified reference gene primers provided the basis for estimating nucleated cell counts. The repertoire was sequenced with immunoSEQ multiplex PCR; TCRdb's copy has only in-frame clones and lacks some. For V, J and clone size, that table is used; D and trimming come from the DNA. The table records fewer than 250,000 clones, less than 90% of them present only once. Sample: peripheral blood. The sequence derives from a man between 65 and 85 years old with acute or convalescent COVID-19.

The CDR3 DNA follows: TGTGCCACCAAAGGGGGTTCCTACAATGAGCAGTTCTTC. Protein sequence: CATKGGSYNEQFF. The chain combines TRBV12-3 or TRBV12-4 with TRBJ2-1, with D maybe TRBD1 (6 bases). This CDR3 has 13 residues. V dropped 10 bases and J dropped 1 base, with 11 bases sitting between them.